Listed below are T cell receptor beta chains from one sample, sequenced in a study of cytomegalovirus exposure and HLA in healthy donors. Clones were read by immunoSEQ multiplex PCR, and TCRdb kept only the in-frame ones, dropping some. The data contain 150,000 or so clones, approximately 80% of them seen just once; the ten biggest clones take up approximately 1.6%. The material sequenced was PBMCs. These receptors all come from a woman under 40 in good health and CMV-seronegative. Both conserved end residues are part of each CDR3. Fields, in order: clone size, CDR3 length, V gene, D gene, J gene, CDR3 DNA, CDR3 protein. A D gene is named only where the DNA matches it firmly. The size entry is marked missing in some rows and otherwise reads once, few, many or a size class.

size: .; length: 15; V: TRBV19; D: TRBD1; J: TRBJ2-2; DNA: TGTGCCAGTAGTCCCGGGACAGGGGGAATCGGGGAGCTGTTTTTT; CDR3: CASSPGTGGIGELFF
size: .; length: 14; V: TRBV27; D: .; J: TRBJ2-1; DNA: TGTGCCAGCAGTCCGACTCCCAGTTTAAATGAGCAGTTCTTC; CDR3: CASSPTPSLNEQFF
size: .; length: 14; V: TRBV15; D: .; J: TRBJ2-7; DNA: TGTGCCACCAGCAGACCTGAAGGGGTATACGAGCAGTACTTC; CDR3: CATSRPEGVYEQYF
size: .; length: 14; V: TRBV30; D: TRBD1; J: TRBJ1-5; DNA: TGTGCCTGTTCCACAGGGGGCCAAGATCAGCCCCAGCATTTT; CDR3: CACSTGGQDQPQHF
size: .; length: 14; V: TRBV5-1; D: TRBD1; J: TRBJ1-2; DNA: TGCGCCAGCAGCTCAGGACAGGGTGGCTATGGCTACACCTTC; CDR3: CASSSGQGGYGYTF
size: .; length: 18; V: TRBV4-2; D: TRBD2; J: TRBJ2-3; DNA: TGTGCCAGCAGCCAAGGTCGGTCCAGCGGGGGTAGTTCAGATACGCAGTATTTT; CDR3: CASSQGRSSGGSSDTQYF
size: .; length: 12; V: TRBV2; D: .; J: TRBJ2-1; DNA: TGTGCCAGCAGTGAAAGCGGGCCAGAGCAGTTCTTC; CDR3: CASSESGPEQFF
size: .; length: 13; V: TRBV27; D: .; J: TRBJ2-2; DNA: TGTGCCAGCAGTTTTTTAAGCCCCGGGGAGCTGTTTTTT; CDR3: CASSFLSPGELFF
size: few; length: 13; V: TRBV27; D: .; J: TRBJ2-3; DNA: TGTGCCAGCATCGGGGAAGGCGCAGATACGCAGTATTTT; CDR3: CASIGEGADTQYF
size: .; length: 13; V: TRBV29-1; D: .; J: TRBJ1-1; DNA: TGCAGCGGGGAAGCCGGAGGGAACACTGAAGCTTTCTTT; CDR3: CSGEAGGNTEAFF
size: .; length: 15; V: TRBV4-2; D: TRBD2; J: TRBJ2-3; DNA: TGTGCCAGCAGCCCTAGCGGGGGCGGCACAGATACGCAGTATTTT; CDR3: CASSPSGGGTDTQYF
size: once; length: 18; V: TRBV19; D: .; J: TRBJ2-2; DNA: TGTGCCAGTAGTATAGGCTCCCGATGGGCCACGAACACCGGGGAGCTGTTTTTT; CDR3: CASSIGSRWATNTGELFF
size: few; length: 16; V: TRBV11-2; D: TRBD2; J: TRBJ2-1; DNA: TGTGCCAGCAGCTTCCTACTAGCGGGGGTCTACAATGAGCAGTTCTTC; CDR3: CASSFLLAGVYNEQFF
size: .; length: 14; V: TRBV13; D: .; J: TRBJ1-1; DNA: TGTGCCAGCAGCCCCAATAGGGGGAGCACTGAAGCTTTCTTT; CDR3: CASSPNRGSTEAFF
size: .; length: 13; V: TRBV4-1; D: .; J: TRBJ2-1; DNA: TGCGCCAGCAGCCAAGACGAGGAACAGGTACAGTTCTTC; CDR3: CASSQDEEQVQFF
size: .; length: 15; V: TRBV15; D: .; J: TRBJ1-3; DNA: TGTGCCACCAGCAGAGATCCAGGTACTGGAAACACCATATATTTT; CDR3: CATSRDPGTGNTIYF
size: .; length: 12; V: TRBV21-1; D: .; J: TRBJ2-1; DNA: TGTGCCAGGGGGGCCAAGGGCGATGAGCAGTTCTTC; CDR3: CARGAKGDEQFF
size: .; length: 14; V: TRBV6-5; D: .; J: TRBJ1-3; DNA: TGTGCCAGCATCTTGACAGCCTCTGGAAACACCATATATTTT; CDR3: CASILTASGNTIYF
size: .; length: 16; V: TRBV4-1; D: TRBD2; J: TRBJ2-2; DNA: TGCGCCAGCAGCCAAGGATTTAGCGGGGGGTCCGGGGAGCTGTTTTTT; CDR3: CASSQGFSGGSGELFF
size: .; length: 15; V: TRBV15; D: .; J: TRBJ2-7; DNA: TGTGCCACCAGCAGAGATATCCTGGGAGCCTACGAGCAGTACTTC; CDR3: CATSRDILGAYEQYF
size: few; length: 15; V: TRBV4-2; D: TRBD1; J: TRBJ2-7; DNA: TGTGCCAGCAGCCGGAGACAGGGCAGCTCCTACGAGCAGTACTTC; CDR3: CASSRRQGSSYEQYF
size: few; length: 17; V: TRBV6-1; D: .; J: TRBJ1-6; DNA: TGTGCCAGCAGTGAAGCTCACAGTAGCTCCTATAATTCACCCCTCCACTTT; CDR3: CASSEAHSSSYNSPLHF
size: .; length: 13; V: TRBV25-1; D: TRBD1; J: TRBJ1-1; DNA: TGTGCCAGCATTGACAGGGTGAACACTGAAGCTTTCTTT; CDR3: CASIDRVNTEAFF
size: few; length: 14; V: TRBV6-5; D: .; J: TRBJ1-3; DNA: TGTGCCAGCACTGAGGGGGGGGCTGGAAACACCATATATTTT; CDR3: CASTEGGAGNTIYF
size: few; length: 14; V: TRBV5-4; D: TRBD1; J: TRBJ2-7; DNA: TGTGCCAGCAGCTTCGACAGGGGAGAATACGAGCAGTACTTC; CDR3: CASSFDRGEYEQYF